Sequencing of this T cell receptor (beta chain) was carried out in a study of cytomegalovirus exposure and HLA in healthy donors. Of note for this clone: The antigen remains undetermined.

The PCR ran on 60 Vbeta and 13 Jbeta primers. TCRdb's copy holds only in-frame clones and misses some; the assay was immunoSEQ multiplex PCR. The table lists approximately 160,000 clones, 77% of them singletons. The CDR3 totals 17 residues. V gave up 4 bases and J gave up 3 bases, with 21 bases separating them. Looked up from germline, CDR1 is SEHNR and CDR2 is FQNEAQ (reference sequence). General study results and limits: Associated with cytomegalovirus, according to the listing, were 150 to 200 TCR beta chains. The productive fraction for most TCR beta V segments was about 87% or about 30% in an earlier analysis.

Donors in the study were healthy people who gave bone marrow. V gene TRBV7-9 combines with J gene TRBJ1-2; the D is unclear. This TCR derives from a woman under 40 in good health and CMV-seronegative. Sequenced material: PBMCs. In DNA, the CDR3 is TGTGCCAGCAGCTATTCCCCTCGGGGAGCCGTTGACTATGGCTACACCTTC. As protein: CASSYSPRGAVDYGYTF.